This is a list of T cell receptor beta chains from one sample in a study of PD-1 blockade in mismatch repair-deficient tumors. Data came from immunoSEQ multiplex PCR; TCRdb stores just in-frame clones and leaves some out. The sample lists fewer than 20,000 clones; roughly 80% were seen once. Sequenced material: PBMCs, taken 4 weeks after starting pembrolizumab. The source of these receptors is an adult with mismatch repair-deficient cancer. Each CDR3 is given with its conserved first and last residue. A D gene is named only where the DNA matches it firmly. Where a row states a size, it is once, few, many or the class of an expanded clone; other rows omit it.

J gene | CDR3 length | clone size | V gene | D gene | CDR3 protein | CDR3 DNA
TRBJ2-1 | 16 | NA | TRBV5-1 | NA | CASSLEARSSYNEQFF | TGCGCCAGCAGCTTGGAGGCTAGAAGCTCCTACAATGAGCAGTTCTTC
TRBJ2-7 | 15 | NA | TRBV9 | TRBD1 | CASSFRDRGSYEQYF | TGTGCCAGCAGCTTCCGGGACAGGGGATCCTACGAGCAGTACTTC
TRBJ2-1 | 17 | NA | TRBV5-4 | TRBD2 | CASSSGLAGTSYNEQFF | TGTGCCAGCAGCTCTGGACTAGCGGGAACCTCCTACAATGAGCAGTTCTTC
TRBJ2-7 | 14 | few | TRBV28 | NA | CASSPSWTDYEQYF | TGTGCCAGCAGTCCATCATGGACAGACTACGAGCAGTACTTC
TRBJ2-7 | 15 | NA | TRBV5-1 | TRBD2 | CASSWSGTSSYEQYF | TGCGCCAGCAGCTGGTCGGGGACTAGCAGCTACGAGCAGTACTTC
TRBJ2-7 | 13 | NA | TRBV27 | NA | CASSPRLSYEQYF | TGTGCCAGCAGTCCCCGACTCTCCTACGAGCAGTACTTC
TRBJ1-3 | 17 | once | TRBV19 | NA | CASSIGFYRSSGNTIYF | TGTGCCAGTAGTATAGGCTTTTACAGGAGCTCTGGAAACACCATATATTTT
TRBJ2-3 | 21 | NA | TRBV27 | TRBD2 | CASSPSGVAGVKRRSTDTQYF | TGTGCCAGCAGTCCGTCCGGGGTAGCGGGAGTAAAGAGGAGGAGCACAGATACGCAGTATTTT
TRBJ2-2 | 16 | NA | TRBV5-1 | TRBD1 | CASSPPGQGKTGELFF | TGCGCCAGCAGCCCGCCAGGACAGGGGAAAACCGGGGAGCTGTTTTTT
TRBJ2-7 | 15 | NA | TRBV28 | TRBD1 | CASRTGGQARYEQYF | TGTGCCAGCAGGACCGGGGGACAGGCCCGCTACGAGCAGTACTTC
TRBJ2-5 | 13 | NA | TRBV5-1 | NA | CASSPAILETQYF | TGCGCCAGCAGCCCCGCGATCCTTGAGACCCAGTACTTC
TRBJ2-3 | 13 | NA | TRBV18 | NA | CASSPSGPDTQYF | TGTGCCAGCTCACCCAGTGGGCCAGATACGCAGTATTTT
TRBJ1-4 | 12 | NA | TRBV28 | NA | CASSSLGEKLFF | TGTGCCAGCAGTTCTCTCGGTGAAAAACTGTTTTTT
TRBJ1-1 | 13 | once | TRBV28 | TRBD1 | CASSSGQMTEAFF | TGTGCCAGCAGCTCGGGACAGATGACTGAAGCTTTCTTT
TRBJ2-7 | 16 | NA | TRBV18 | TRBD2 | CASSPMGTSGSYEQYF | TGTGCCAGCTCACCAATGGGGACTAGCGGGAGCTACGAGCAGTACTTC
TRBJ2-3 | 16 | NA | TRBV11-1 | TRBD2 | CASSFSDSGNTDTQYF | TGTGCCAGCAGCTTTTCTGATAGCGGGAACACAGATACGCAGTATTTT
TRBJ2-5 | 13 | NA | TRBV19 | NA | CASSRGVGETQYF | TGTGCCAGTAGTCGAGGAGTAGGAGAGACCCAGTACTTC
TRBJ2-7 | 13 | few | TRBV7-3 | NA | CASSSGQTYEQYF | TGTGCCAGCAGCTCAGGACAGACCTACGAGCAGTACTTC
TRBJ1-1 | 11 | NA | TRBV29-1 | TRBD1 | CSVTRDRGAFF | TGCAGCGTAACCCGGGACAGGGGAGCTTTCTTT
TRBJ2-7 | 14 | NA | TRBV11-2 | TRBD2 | CASSPLRAGGEQYF | TGTGCCAGCAGCCCCCTGAGAGCGGGAGGCGAGCAGTACTTC
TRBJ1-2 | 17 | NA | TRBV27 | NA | CASSLLGNSWGIDGYTF | TGTGCCAGCAGTTTATTGGGCAACAGTTGGGGCATAGATGGCTACACCTTC
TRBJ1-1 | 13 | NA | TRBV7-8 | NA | CASSPLSGSEAFF | TGTGCCAGCAGCCCTCTCTCGGGGTCTGAAGCTTTCTTT
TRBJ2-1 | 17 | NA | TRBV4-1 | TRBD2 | CASSQFWDGGGNNEQFF | TGCGCCAGCAGCCAATTCTGGGATGGGGGAGGGAACAATGAGCAGTTCTTC
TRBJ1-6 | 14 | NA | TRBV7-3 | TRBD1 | CASSQQGAGSPLHF | TGTGCCAGCAGCCAACAGGGGGCTGGGTCACCCCTCCACTTT
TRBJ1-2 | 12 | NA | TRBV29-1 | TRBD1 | CSGLDRGGGYTF | TGCAGCGGCTTGGACAGGGGAGGTGGCTACACCTTC
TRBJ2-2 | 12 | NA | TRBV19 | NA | CAGGTNTGELFF | TGTGCCGGGGGGACGAACACCGGGGAGCTGTTTTTT
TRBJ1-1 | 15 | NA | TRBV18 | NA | CASSRTAGFGTEAFF | TGTGCCAGCTCACGTACAGCAGGATTTGGGACTGAAGCTTTCTTT
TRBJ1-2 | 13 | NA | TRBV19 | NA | CASSRTARYGYTF | TGTGCCAGTAGTAGGACAGCACGCTATGGCTACACCTTC
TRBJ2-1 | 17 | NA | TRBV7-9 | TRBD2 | CASTYGVGGGPSNEQFF | TGTGCCAGCACCTACGGGGTTGGCGGGGGTCCCAGCAATGAGCAGTTCTTC
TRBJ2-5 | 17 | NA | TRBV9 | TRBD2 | CASSPGWGLAGKETQYF | TGTGCCAGCAGCCCCGGGTGGGGACTAGCGGGTAAAGAGACCCAGTACTTC
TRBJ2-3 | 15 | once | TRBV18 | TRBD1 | CASSPLDRVTDTQYF | TGTGCCAGCTCACCATTGGACAGGGTCACAGATACGCAGTATTTT
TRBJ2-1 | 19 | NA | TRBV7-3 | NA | CASSLDPRGGYPSYNEQFF | TGTGCCAGCAGCTTAGACCCCCGGGGTGGGTATCCCTCCTACAATGAGCAGTTCTTC
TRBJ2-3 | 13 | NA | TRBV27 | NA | CASTRQRTDTQYF | TGTGCCAGTACCCGACAGAGGACAGATACGCAGTATTTT
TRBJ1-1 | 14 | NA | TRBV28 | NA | CASTPARWNTEAFF | TGTGCCAGCACACCAGCGCGGTGGAACACTGAAGCTTTCTTT
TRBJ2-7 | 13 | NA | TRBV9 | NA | CASSVADSYEQYF | TGTGCCAGCAGCGTGGCGGACTCCTACGAGCAGTACTTC